This T cell receptor beta chain was found in a study of control samples from healthy donors and cancer patients. This clone has just one count. Germline CDR1 is SGHKS and CDR2 is YYEKEE (reference sequence). The CDR3 sequence is 13 residues long. J was trimmed by 4 bases and V by 1 base; bases with no gene match: 2. The repertoire was sequenced with immunoSEQ multiplex PCR; TCRdb's copy has only in-frame clones and lacks some. The sample records tens of thousands of clones, approximately 86% being singletons. Sequences were obtained from PBMCs. This sequence joins TRBV5-5 and TRBJ2-7; 7 nucleotides agree with TRBD2. This receptor was obtained from a man aged 55 to 70 with head and neck cancer. CDR3 loop: CASSLRGGYEQYF. Written as DNA, the CDR3 is TGTGCCAGCAGCTTGAGGGGAGGGTACGAGCAGTACTTC.